The 29 T cell receptor beta chains listed next were all sequenced from one sample in a study of OX40 agonist ivuxolimab in advanced cancers. This table comes from immunoSEQ multiplex PCR, and its TCRdb copy is limited to in-frame clones, with some not included. The data show about 35,000 clones, about 94% seen once. Source: CD4+ or CD8+ T cells sorted from blood, taken in a trial of the OX40 agonist ivuxolimab. All receptors derive from an adult with an advanced solid tumor such as melanoma, head and neck, liver or kidney cancer.

V and J are TRBV2 and TRBJ2-5, with 9 bases matching TRBD2. This CDR3 is 13 amino acids long. The V gene's germline CDR1 is SNHLY and CDR2 FYNNEI. Trimming at V came to 8 bases and at J to 4 bases, leaving 5 bases not matched to a gene. The CDR3 nucleotides read TGTGCCAGCTGGGCGGGAGGGGGAGAGACCCAGTACTTC. Its translation: CASWAGGGETQYF.

This chain links TRBV9 with TRBJ2-2, with 8 nucleotides matching TRBD2. V was pared by 0 bases and J by 4 bases, with 5 bases of the junction left unmatched. Germline assignment: CDR1 SGDLS and CDR2 YYNGEE. This CDR3 spans 16 amino acids. CDR3 coding DNA: TGTGCCAGCAGCGTAGCGGAAGCGGGAGTCACCGGGGAGCTGTTTTTT. Protein: CASSVAEAGVTGELFF.

The chain carries TRBV27 and TRBJ1-2; TRBD1 matches 7 bases. J gave up 3 bases and V 6 bases, and 4 bases lay outside the gene matches. The CDR3 has 13 residues. Germline V gene lookup returns CDR1 MNHEY and CDR2 SMNVEV (reference sequence). CDR3 loop: CASRSTGDYGYTF. The CDR3 DNA is TGTGCCAGCAGATCCACAGGGGACTATGGCTACACCTTC.

The DNA of the CDR3 is TGTGCCAGCAGTTGGACTAGCTTCTTCTCCTACGAGCAGTACTTC. Its protein product is CASSWTSFFSYEQYF. The genes are TRBV6-6 and TRBJ2-7, with 8 bases fitting TRBD2. The CDR3 is 15 residues long. The germline V gene has CDR1 MNHNY and CDR2 SVGAGI (reference sequence). J lost 0 bases, V lost 4 bases, and 5 bases had no gene match.

The V gene is TRBV2, the J gene TRBJ2-3; 14 positions match TRBD2. The V and J ends lost 7 bases and 1 base, in that order; junction bases with no gene match: 7. Germline lookup yields CDR1 SNHLY and CDR2 FYNNEI. The CDR3 extends over 17 amino acids. This CDR3 is CASIMTSGRVGTDTQYF. The CDR3 nucleotides are TGTGCCAGCATTATGACTAGCGGGAGGGTTGGCACAGATACGCAGTATTTT.

The chain links TRBV18 to TRBJ2-3; 9 positions agree with TRBD2. V lost 0 bases, J lost 0 bases, and 13 bases stayed unmatched. Germline V gene lookup returns CDR1 KGHSH and CDR2 LQKENI. The CDR3 covers 20 residues. CDR3 amino acids: CASSPPMQSSGTTSTDTQYF. The DNA of the CDR3 is TGTGCCAGCTCACCACCGATGCAGTCTAGCGGGACCACTAGCACAGATACGCAGTATTTT.

CDR3 bases: TGTGCCAGCAGCGTGGGACAGGGCAATCAGCCCCAGCATTTT. Its protein is CASSVGQGNQPQHF. V and J are TRBV9 and TRBJ1-5; 8 bases fit TRBD1. V lost 2 bases to trimming and J lost 2 bases; unmatched junction nucleotides: 0. The CDR3 sequence is 14 residues long. From germline, CDR1 is SGDLS and CDR2 YYNGEE.

The V and J genes are TRBV5-8 and TRBJ1-4; D not certain. Between the trimmed V and J ends, which lost 4 bases and 8 bases, there was a span of 18 bases. The CDR3 runs 15 residues. Germline loops: CDR1 SGHTS, CDR2 YDEGEE. For the CDR3, the DNA is TGTGCCAGCAGCCTAAACGCCCTCCGGGTGGAAAAACTGTTTTTT. This sequence encodes CASSLNALRVEKLFF. Complete variable domain (other parts from reference TRBV5-8 and TRBJ1-4): EAGVTQSPTHLIKTRGQQATLRCSPISGHTSVYWYQQALGLGLQFLLWYDEGEERNRGNFPPRFSGRQFPNYSSELNVNALELEDSALYLCASSLNALRVEKLFFGSGTQLSVL.

The chain has TRBV13 and TRBJ1-2; 7 bases are a match to TRBD1. Trimming at V came to 6 bases and at J to 3 bases, leaving 7 bases not matched to a gene. Germline CDR1 and CDR2: PRHDT and FYEKMQ (reference sequence). CDR3 length: 14 amino acids. CDR3 sequence (DNA): TGTGCCAGCAGATTAAGGACAGGCGACTATGGCTACACCTTC. Residues: CASRLRTGDYGYTF.

V gene TRBV28 combines with J gene TRBJ1-2; 8 bases align to TRBD1. The V segment lost 3 bases and the J segment 2 bases; nucleotides outside the gene matches: 5. CDR1 and CDR2 from the germline V gene are MDHEN and SYDVKM. The CDR3 runs to 15 residues. The CDR3: CASSFGQGTNYGYTF. In nucleotides, the CDR3 is TGTGCCAGCAGTTTCGGACAGGGTACAAACTATGGCTACACCTTC.

The table lists this clone with a count of one. Its ends do not fully match the called genes, so a read error is possible. J is TRBJ2-2 and V is TRBV29-1; 7 bases map to TRBD2. Germline V gives CDR1 SQVTM, CDR2 ANQGSEA. The CDR3 totals 15 residues. CDR3 sequence (DNA): TGCAGCGTTGAGGCCGGGACTACCTACGGCGGGAAGCTGTTTTTT. It yields the protein CSVEAGTTYGGKLFF.

The V call is TRBV28, the J call TRBJ2-7, with a tentative D call TRBD1 (5 bases). From germline, CDR1 is MDHEN and CDR2 SYDVKM. The V end was cut by 1 base, the J end by 5 bases, with 6 bases between. The CDR3 length is 12 residues. CDR3 DNA: TGTGCCAGCAGTTTATTCAGGGACGAGCAGTACTTC. It codes for CASSLFRDEQYF.

The chain carries TRBV4-3 and TRBJ1-1; D is unresolved. Germline V lookup: CDR1 LGHNA, CDR2 YSLEER. The CDR3 has 16 residues. V was clipped by 0 bases and J by 3 bases, with 14 bases between them. The CDR3 protein is CASSQEEVYGDTEAFF. The CDR3 DNA follows: TGCGCCAGCAGCCAAGAAGAAGTCTATGGGGACACTGAAGCTTTCTTT.

CDR3 sequence reads: CASSLAGLYPHEQYF. The CDR3 DNA sequence: TGTGCCAGCAGCTTAGCGGGACTTTACCCTCACGAGCAGTACTTC. This chain links TRBV13 with TRBJ2-7; possibly TRBD2 for D (6 bases). Germline loops: CDR1 PRHDT, CDR2 FYEKMQ (reference sequence). Trimming removed 1 base from V and 5 bases from J, with 15 bases in between. The CDR3 totals 15 residues. Based on the CDR3 plus reference TRBV13 and TRBJ2-7, the full variable domain is AAGVIQSPRHLIKEKRETATLKCYPIPRHDTVYWYQQGPGQDPQFLISFYEKMQSDKGSIPDRFSAQQFSDYHSELNMSSLELGDSALYFCASSLAGLYPHEQYFGPGTRLTVT.

V is TRBV30 and J is TRBJ2-1; TRBD2 aligns across 10 bases. CDR3 size: 14 residues. The germline CDR1 and CDR2 sequences are GTSNPN and SVGIG (reference sequence). V was pared by 2 bases and J by 10 bases, with 8 bases of the junction left unmatched. The CDR3 spells CAWSRLAGLREQFF. The CDR3 nucleotides are TGTGCCTGGAGTCGACTAGCGGGCCTACGAGAGCAGTTCTTC.

The V gene is TRBV27, the J gene TRBJ2-1; TRBD2 agrees at 8 bases. This CDR3 comprises 18 residues. V was clipped by 2 bases and J by 0 bases; unmatched bases: 9. The germline CDR1 and CDR2 sequences are MNHEY and SMNVEV (reference sequence). CDR3 in DNA: TGTGCCAGCAGTTTACCTCTGCGGGGGGCGGGCTCCTACAATGAGCAGTTCTTC. Protein: CASSLPLRGAGSYNEQFF.

The genes are TRBV4-3 and TRBJ2-7; D is perhaps TRBD2 (6 bases). V dropped 0 bases and J dropped 4 bases, with 13 bases sitting between them. The CDR3 has 15 residues. CDR1 is LGHNA, CDR2 YSLEER, per germline. The CDR3 spells CASSQDRAGGYEQYF. As DNA, the CDR3 is TGCGCCAGCAGCCAAGATCGAGCGGGCGGATACGAGCAGTACTTC.

In DNA form, the CDR3 reads TGTGCCAGCAGTTTGGGCAGGAACACTGAAGCTTTCTTT. Translation: CASSLGRNTEAFF. The chain joins TRBV6-6 to TRBJ1-1, with no clear D. Germline assignment: CDR1 MNHNY and CDR2 SVGAGI (reference sequence). Between the trimmed V and J ends, which lost 4 bases and 1 base, there was a span of 7 bases. This CDR3 is built from 13 residues.

CDR3 loop: CASSEAQGSGNTIYF. The CDR3 coding sequence is TGTGCCAGCAGTGAAGCACAGGGCTCTGGAAACACCATATATTTT. The chain carries TRBV2 and TRBJ1-3; D possibly corresponds to TRBD1 (6 bases). The V and J ends lost 0 bases and 0 bases respectively, with 6 bases between them. The length of the CDR3 is 15 residues. Germline V gives CDR1 SNHLY, CDR2 FYNNEI.

The genes are TRBV28 and TRBJ1-3; 10 bases map to TRBD1. CDR1 is MDHEN, CDR2 SYDVKM, per germline. V lost 5 bases to trimming and J lost 4 bases; unmatched junction nucleotides: 2. The CDR3 extends over 14 amino acids. CDR3 in DNA: TGTGCCAGCAGTCCGACAGGGGGCGGAAACACCATATATTTT. Protein: CASSPTGGGNTIYF.

The sample holds one count of this clone. V and J are TRBV5-1 and TRBJ2-5; no definite D call. V lost 4 bases, J lost 0 bases, and 13 bases lay in between. This CDR3 has 15 residues. The V gene's germline CDR1 is SGHRS and CDR2 YFSETQ. The CDR3 reads CASSRYYIHQETQYF. In DNA form, the CDR3 reads TGCGCCAGCAGCAGATACTACATCCACCAAGAGACCCAGTACTTC.

A word on this clone: The same CDR3 arises from other DNA sequences in this sample as well. The rearrangement links TRBV2 to TRBJ1-4; D is unclear. Germline V gene lookup returns CDR1 SNHLY and CDR2 FYNNEI. V lost 1 base, J lost 0 bases, and 3 bases lay in between. The CDR3 consists of 14 residues. The CDR3 loop is CASSEDPTNEKLFF. As DNA, the CDR3 is TGTGCCAGCAGTGAAGACCCAACTAATGAAAAACTGTTTTTT.

The rearrangement links TRBV19 to TRBJ1-1, with D possibly matching TRBD1 (5 bases). Germline-derived CDR1 and CDR2 are LNHDA and SQIVND (reference sequence). CDR3 length: 14 residues. The V end lost 6 bases, the J end lost 1 base, and 12 bases lay between the germline ends. The CDR3 nucleotides are TGTGCCAGTAGGGAAACAGGAGGGAACACTGAAGCTTTCTTT. The encoded protein is CASRETGGNTEAFF. The complete variable domain, with remaining parts taken from reference TRBV19 and TRBJ1-1, reads DGGITQSPKYLFRKEGQNVTLSCEQNLNHDAMYWYRQDPGQGLRLIYYSQIVNDFQKGDIAEGYSVSREKKESFPLTVTSAQKNPTAFYLCASRETGGNTEAFFGQGTRLTVV.

The CDR3 is CASAGLAGGERYQETQYF. CDR3 in DNA: TGTGCCAGCGCGGGACTAGCGGGGGGGGAGAGGTACCAAGAGACCCAGTACTTC. This chain uses TRBV27 with TRBJ2-5, with 16 nucleotides matching TRBD2. CDR3 size: 18 residues. V trimming: 8 bases; J trimming: 0 bases; junction bases outside the gene matches: 9. CDR1 is MNHEY, CDR2 SMNVEV, per germline (reference sequence).

The chain employs TRBV27 and TRBJ1-5, with D possibly matching TRBD1 (5 bases). V lost 0 bases, J lost 1 base, and 7 bases lay in between. CDR1 is MNHEY and CDR2 is SMNVEV in the germline V gene (reference sequence). This CDR3 region has 15 residues. The DNA of the CDR3 is TGTGCCAGCAGTTTATCGGGGGAGAGCAATCAGCCCCAGCATTTT. Translation gives CASSLSGESNQPQHF.

The chain uses TRBV28 and TRBJ2-1; no firm D call. The CDR3 spans 14 residues. V was cut by 8 bases and J by 0 bases, with 11 bases left in between. Per the germline V gene, CDR1 is MDHEN and CDR2 is SYDVKM. CDR3 DNA: TGTGCCAGCCAGCCACCGAGCTCCTACAATGAGCAGTTCTTC. Its protein product is CASQPPSSYNEQFF.

The gene calls are TRBV28 and TRBJ2-7; 8 bases agree with TRBD2. V trimming: 5 bases; J trimming: 1 base; junction bases outside the gene matches: 4. CDR3 length equals 14 residues. Germline V lookup: CDR1 MDHEN, CDR2 SYDVKM. The DNA of the CDR3 is TGTGCCAGCAGTGCTCGGGGGGGGTCCTACGAGCAGTACTTC. Translating it yields CASSARGGSYEQYF. Looking up the rest from reference TRBV28 and TRBJ2-7 gives the full variable domain: DVKVTQSSRYLVKRTGEKVFLECVQDMDHENMFWYRQDPGLGLRLIYFSYDVKMKEKGDIPEGYSVSREKKERFSLILESASTNQTSMYLCASSARGGSYEQYFGPGTRLTVT.

The chain couples TRBV4-1 to TRBJ2-1; TRBD2 matches 7 bases. Per the germline V gene, CDR1 is MGHRA and CDR2 is YSYEKL. This CDR3 is 15 amino acids long. After removal of 5 bases from V and 3 bases from J, the junction contained 7 bases not matched to a gene. This chain's CDR3 is CASSFSLADYNEQFF. CDR3 DNA: TGCGCCAGCAGCTTCAGCCTAGCGGACTACAATGAGCAGTTCTTC.

The gene calls are TRBV5-1 and TRBJ2-1; maybe TRBD2 (6 bases). Germline assignment: CDR1 SGHRS and CDR2 YFSETQ. This CDR3 contains 14 residues. The V end lost 2 bases, the J end lost 5 bases, and 11 bases lay between the germline ends. CDR3 nucleotide sequence: TGCGCCAGCAGCTTCCGGGACTCGCACAATGAGCAGTTCTTC. Translating it yields CASSFRDSHNEQFF. The full variable domain, completed using reference TRBV5-1 and TRBJ2-1, is KAGVTQTPRYLIKTRGQQVTLSCSPISGHRSVSWYQQTPGQGLQFLFEYFSETQRNKGNFPGRFSGRQFSNSRSEMNVSTLELGDSALYLCASSFRDSHNEQFFGPGTRLTVL.